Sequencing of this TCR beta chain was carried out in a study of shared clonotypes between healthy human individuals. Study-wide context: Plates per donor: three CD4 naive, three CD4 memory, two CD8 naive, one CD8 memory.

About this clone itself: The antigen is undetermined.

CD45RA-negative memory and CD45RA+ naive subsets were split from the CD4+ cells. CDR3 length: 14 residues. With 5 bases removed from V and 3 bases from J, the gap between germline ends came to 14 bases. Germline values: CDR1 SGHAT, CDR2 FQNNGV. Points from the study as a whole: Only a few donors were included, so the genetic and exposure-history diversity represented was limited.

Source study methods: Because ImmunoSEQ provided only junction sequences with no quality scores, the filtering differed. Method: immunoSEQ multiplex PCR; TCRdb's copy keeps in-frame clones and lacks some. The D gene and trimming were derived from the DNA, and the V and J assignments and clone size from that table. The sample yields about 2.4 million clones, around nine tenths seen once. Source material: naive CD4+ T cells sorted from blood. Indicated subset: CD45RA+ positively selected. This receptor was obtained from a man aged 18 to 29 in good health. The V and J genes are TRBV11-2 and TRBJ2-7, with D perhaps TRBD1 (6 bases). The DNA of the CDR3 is TGTGCCAGCAGCGCGGACAGTTGGGACTACGAGCAGTACTTC. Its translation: CASSADSWDYEQYF.